Ten or more counts support the clone carrying this T cell receptor beta chain. This sample was taken from a study of T cell repertoires in cytomegalovirus infection. Study overall: Public TCR beta signatures indicated both CMV infection and matching HLA type.

V shed 3 bases and J shed 4 bases, with 12 bases lying between them. The CDR3 spans 14 residues. The germline CDR1 and CDR2 sequences are SEHNR and FQNEAQ (reference sequence). TCRdb re-analysed the reads in MiXCR, keeping a single row per CDR3 protein. The repertoire holds some 130,000 distinct CDR3 sequences, with roughly 8.2% as singletons. What was sequenced was PBMCs. The V call is TRBV7-9, the J call TRBJ1-1, with D possibly TRBD1 on 5 matching bases. The clonotype originates from a human donor in good health (CMV status not recorded). Some clones in this sample may be carry-over from other donors' samples. The CDR3 loop is CASSFQTQGTEAFF. The CDR3 DNA is TGTGCCAGCAGCTTCCAGACCCAGGGCACTGAAGCTTTCTTT.